This TCR beta chain originates from a study of blood T cell repertoires in COVID-19. Only in-frame clones appear in the TCRdb table, and some are missing; sequencing was by immunoSEQ multiplex PCR. The sample records fewer than 250,000 clones, around 83% being singletons. The ends were cut back, 0 bases at V and 0 bases at J, with 7 bases in the middle. This CDR3 contains 15 residues. From germline, CDR1 is MGHRA and CDR2 YSYEKL. Sequencing was carried out using PBMCs or T cells enriched from blood (not recorded which). This sequence was found in a woman between 35 and 50 years old in a cohort exposed to, infected with or recovered from COVID-19 (not recorded which). The chain uses TRBV4-1 and TRBJ2-3; D is ambiguous. The CDR3 region is CASSQEELSTDTQYF. In DNA form, the CDR3 reads TGCGCCAGCAGCCAAGAAGAGCTAAGCACAGATACGCAGTATTTT.